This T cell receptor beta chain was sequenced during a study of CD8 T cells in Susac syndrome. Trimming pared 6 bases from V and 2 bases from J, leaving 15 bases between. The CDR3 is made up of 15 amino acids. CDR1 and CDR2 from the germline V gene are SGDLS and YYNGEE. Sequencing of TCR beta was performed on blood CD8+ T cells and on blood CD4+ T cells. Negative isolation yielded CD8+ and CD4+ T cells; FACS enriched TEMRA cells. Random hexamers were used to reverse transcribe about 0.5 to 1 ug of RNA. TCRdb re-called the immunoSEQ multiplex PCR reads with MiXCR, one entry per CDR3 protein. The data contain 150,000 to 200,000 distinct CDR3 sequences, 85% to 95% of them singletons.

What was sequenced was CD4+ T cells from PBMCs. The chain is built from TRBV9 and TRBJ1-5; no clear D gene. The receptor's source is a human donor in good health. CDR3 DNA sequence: TGTGCCAGCACCCTAAAGGGTTCGGGCAATCAGCCCCAGCATTTT. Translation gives CASTLKGSGNQPQHF.